This T cell receptor (beta chain) is from a study of cytotoxic CD8 clonotypes in ibrutinib-treated CLL (dated by TCRdb to about 2021). In terms of the full investigation: In this cohort, about 16 patients were treatment-naive and under 13 were relapsed/refractory, while approximately 18 had unmutated IGHV. Of the 90 or so participants in the trial, about 26 had longitudinal samples available. Partial responses were observed in about 25 patients and complete responses in 2; after a median follow-up of around 68 months, remission was maintained in approximately 14 patients and progression was observed in approximately 12. Samples at response were collected after a median of roughly 13 months of treatment, with a range of about 6 to 36 months. Cryopreserved peripheral blood mononuclear cells were collected before treatment, at response, and at either disease progression or sustained remission. Every remission and progressive disease sample was obtained while ibrutinib was still being received by the patients. On average, each sample yielded roughly 260,000 productive templates and tens of thousands of productive rearrangements.

To note about this clone: Its antigen target is currently unknown. No clone much larger than this one lies a single base away; base qualities are absent.

Findings and caveats that apply to the study as a whole: Baseline clonality was found to be higher than that of age-matched healthy donors and was strongly correlated with circulating CD8+ T-cell counts. An increase in clonality was observed at ibrutinib response, with clonality remaining stable during sustained remission and falling back toward baseline at progression. Sampling times were not matched between sustained-remission and progressing patients, and lymph node repertoires were not studied. Public clonotypes were rare and either shrank or stayed stable during treatment, and the rise in clonality at ibrutinib response reflected expansion of private clonotypes.

A MiSeq instrument was used for deep resolution sequencing, which targeted depths ranging from 1 in 1 million up to 1 in 200,000 T cells, with coverage averaging 10x for each clonotype. The immunoSEQ hsTCRB Kit was used to generate TCR beta libraries. The published analysis was carried out like this. Data were analyzed with ImmunoSEQ Data Assistant and ImmunoSEQ Analyzer, with V, D and J genes assigned per IMGT definitions. Clonality, which ranges from 0 to 1, was calculated by subtracting the normalized Shannon entropy of productive rearrangement frequencies from one. Public clonotype analysis was restricted to overrepresented clonotypes comprising at least 0.05% of each patient's repertoire. Approximately 12 repertoires from age-matched healthy donors, obtained from immuneACCESS, served as clonality controls. Sourced from immuneACCESS, this table was stored by TCRdb with only in-frame sequences that have V and J called. A share of the clones is absent; for the studies checked, an unresolved V gene accounts for under half, and the remainder has no known explanation. The V and J calls and clone size come from that table; D and trimming were worked out from the DNA. The sample data list 130,000 to 150,000 clones, and 75% to 85% of these were observed just once. In total, the top ten clones hold around 13% of the sample.

What this sample's time point label stands for: about twelve months on ibrutinib. Approximately 2 micrograms of genomic DNA were extracted from cryopreserved PBMCs for TCR beta library preparation. Longitudinal blood samples from CLL patients receiving ibrutinib monotherapy were subjected to high-throughput TCR beta sequencing. The patients were enrolled in a single-center, open-label phase 2 trial of ibrutinib monotherapy. Trimming costs V 0 bases and J 4 bases, and their ends lie 9 bases apart. CDR1 and CDR2, per the germline V gene, are SGDLS and YYNGEE. Including the terminal cysteine and phenylalanine, the CDR3 comprises 14 residues. The sequence is cut down to CDR3 DNA, 42 bases in frame from base 1.

The rearranged chain carries TRBV9 and TRBJ2-3, with TRBD1 tentatively as D gene (5 bases match). This clonotype originated in a human donor with chronic lymphocytic leukemia. Sequenced here: PBMCs, sampled after 12 months of ibrutinib treatment. The CDR3 region reads CASSVVGPPDTQYF. The bases read TGTGCCAGCAGCGTAGTGGGGCCCCCAGATACGCAGTATTTT.